This T cell receptor beta chain was sequenced during a study of cytomegalovirus exposure and HLA in healthy donors. Study-wide context: The roughly 110 validation repertoires used the same platform as the 550 to 750 first-cohort repertoires, a later analysis reported. Points from the study as a whole: In vitro, three CMV-associated chains proved specific for CMV antigens.

On this clone: Its cognate antigen is unknown. One end of the junction varies from germline; a read error may be responsible.

This table comes from immunoSEQ multiplex PCR, and its TCRdb copy is limited to in-frame clones, with some not included. The sample has 50,000 to 65,000 clones; almost 97% are singletons. Looked up from germline, CDR1 is MNHEY and CDR2 is SMNVEV (reference sequence). This CDR3 comprises 14 residues. Material: PBMCs. The chain joins TRBV27 to TRBJ1-2, with D tentatively TRBD1 (5 bases). This receptor was obtained from a woman younger than 30 in good health and CMV-seronegative. CDR3 coding DNA: TGTGCCAGCAGATTATACAGGACCGGGGGTGGCTACACCTTC. Amino acid sequence: CASRLYRTGGGYTF.